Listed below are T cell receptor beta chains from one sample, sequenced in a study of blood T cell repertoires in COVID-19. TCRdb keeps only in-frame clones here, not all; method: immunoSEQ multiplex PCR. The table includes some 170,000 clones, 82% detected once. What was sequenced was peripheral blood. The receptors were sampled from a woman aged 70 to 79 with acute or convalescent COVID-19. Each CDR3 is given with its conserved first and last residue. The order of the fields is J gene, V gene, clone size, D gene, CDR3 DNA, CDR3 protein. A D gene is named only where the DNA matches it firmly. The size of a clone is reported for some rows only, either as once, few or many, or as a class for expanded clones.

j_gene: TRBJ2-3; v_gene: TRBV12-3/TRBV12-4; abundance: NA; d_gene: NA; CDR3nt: TGTGCCAGCAGCCCAATAGATACGCAGTATTTT; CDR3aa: CASSPIDTQYF
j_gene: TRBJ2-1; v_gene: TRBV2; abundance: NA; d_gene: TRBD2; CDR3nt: TGTGCCAGCCCGCGTGCGGGAGGGCCTTACAATGAGCAGTTCTTC; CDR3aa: CASPRAGGPYNEQFF
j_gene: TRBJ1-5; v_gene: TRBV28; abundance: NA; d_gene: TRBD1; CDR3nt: TGTGCCGTCAGACAGGGGGCGAGTCAGCCCCAGCATTTT; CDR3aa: CAVRQGASQPQHF
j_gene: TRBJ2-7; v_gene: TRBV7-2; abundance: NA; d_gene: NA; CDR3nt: TGTGCCAGCAGCCCACAGGGTCCCTACGAGCAGTACTTC; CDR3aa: CASSPQGPYEQYF
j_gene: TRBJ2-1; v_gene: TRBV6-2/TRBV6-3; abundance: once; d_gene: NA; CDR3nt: TGTGCCAGCAGCATACAGTACAATGAGCAGTTCTTC; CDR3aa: CASSIQYNEQFF
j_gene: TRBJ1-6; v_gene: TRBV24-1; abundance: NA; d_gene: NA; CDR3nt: TGTGCCACCAGTGATTTGGTACAGGGTTATTCACCCCTCCACTTT; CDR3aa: CATSDLVQGYSPLHF
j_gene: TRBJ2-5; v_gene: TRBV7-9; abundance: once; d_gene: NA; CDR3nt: TGTGCCAGCAGCTTACCCGGGACCCAGTACTTC; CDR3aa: CASSLPGTQYF
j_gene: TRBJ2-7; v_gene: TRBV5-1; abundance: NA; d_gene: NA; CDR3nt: TGCGCCAGCAGCCCCTACGCAGGGGCCTACGAGCAGTACTTC; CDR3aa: CASSPYAGAYEQYF
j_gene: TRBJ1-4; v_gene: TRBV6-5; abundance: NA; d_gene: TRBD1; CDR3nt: TGTGCCAGCAGTAGGGGGGGACAGGAGTACGAAAAACTGTTTTTT; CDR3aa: CASSRGGQEYEKLFF
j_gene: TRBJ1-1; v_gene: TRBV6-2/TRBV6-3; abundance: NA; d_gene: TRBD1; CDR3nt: TGTGCCAGCAGTATAAGACAGGGTGACACTGAAGCTTTCTTT; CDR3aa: CASSIRQGDTEAFF
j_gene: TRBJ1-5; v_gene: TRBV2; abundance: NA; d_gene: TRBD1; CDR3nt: TGTGCCAGCAGTACCGGGACAGGGGGTAATAGCAATCAGCCCCAGCATTTT; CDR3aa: CASSTGTGGNSNQPQHF
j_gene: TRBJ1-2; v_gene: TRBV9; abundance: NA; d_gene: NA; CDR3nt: TGTGCCAGCAGCGCGAACGGCAGGGTTCTCTATGGCTACACCTTC; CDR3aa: CASSANGRVLYGYTF
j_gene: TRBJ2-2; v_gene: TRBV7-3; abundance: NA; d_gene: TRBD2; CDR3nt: TGTGCCTCCAGCGGGGTGACCGGGGAGCTGTTTTTT; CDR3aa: CASSGVTGELFF
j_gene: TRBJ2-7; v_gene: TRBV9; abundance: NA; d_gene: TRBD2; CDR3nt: TGTGCCAGCAGCGCAAGAGCTGGGACTAGCGGAAACTACGAGCAGTACTTC; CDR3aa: CASSARAGTSGNYEQYF
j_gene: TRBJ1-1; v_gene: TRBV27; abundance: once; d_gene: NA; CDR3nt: TGTGCCAGCAGTCTTCGAGGGAACACTGAAGCTTTCTTT; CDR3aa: CASSLRGNTEAFF